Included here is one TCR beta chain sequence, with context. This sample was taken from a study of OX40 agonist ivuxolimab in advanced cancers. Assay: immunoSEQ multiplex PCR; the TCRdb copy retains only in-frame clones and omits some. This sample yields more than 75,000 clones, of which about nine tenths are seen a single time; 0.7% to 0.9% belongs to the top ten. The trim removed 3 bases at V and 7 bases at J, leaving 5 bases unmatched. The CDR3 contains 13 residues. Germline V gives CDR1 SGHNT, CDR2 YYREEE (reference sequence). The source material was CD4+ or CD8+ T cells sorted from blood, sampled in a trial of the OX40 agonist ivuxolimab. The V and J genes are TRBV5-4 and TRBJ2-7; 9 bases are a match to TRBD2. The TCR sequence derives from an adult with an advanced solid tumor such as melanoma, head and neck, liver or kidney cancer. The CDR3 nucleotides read TGTGCCAGCAGCTCCTACGGACTAGCGGAGCAGTACTTC. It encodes CASSSYGLAEQYF.